A selection of T cell receptor beta chains follows, all from one sample in a study of blood T cell repertoires in COVID-19. Sequenced by immunoSEQ multiplex PCR; TCRdb stores in-frame clones only, minus some. The sample lists about 130,000 clones, approximately 83% seen once, with about 7% in the top ten. Specimen: peripheral blood. Every receptor here comes from a man older than 75 with active or convalescent COVID-19. Each CDR3 is given with its conserved first and last residue. The D gene is left open where the match is weak. Not all rows give a size; the values are once, few, many and, for expanded clones, a class.

V: TRBV7-9
D: -
J: TRBJ1-1
size: -
DNA: TGTGCCAGCAGCCCACGAGCCCGTACGAGTGAAGCTTTCTTT
CDR3: CASSPRARTSEAFF

V: TRBV30
D: -
J: TRBJ1-6
size: -
DNA: TGTGCCTGGAACCCCCTAGGGGGAAGGTATAATTCACCCCTCCACTTT
CDR3: CAWNPLGGRYNSPLHF

V: TRBV5-1
D: TRBD2
J: TRBJ2-1
size: -
DNA: TGCGCCAGCAGCTTGGGGGGAGGGAGGCCCGGCGAGAGTGAGCAGTTCTTC
CDR3: CASSLGGGRPGESEQFF

V: TRBV15
D: -
J: TRBJ2-1
size: -
DNA: TGTGCCACCAGCAGTCATACTTACAATGAGCAGTTCTTC
CDR3: CATSSHTYNEQFF

V: TRBV27
D: -
J: TRBJ2-2
size: -
DNA: TGTGCCAGCAGTTTATTTCCACTAGGCGCCGGGGAGCTGTTTTTT
CDR3: CASSLFPLGAGELFF

V: TRBV24-1
D: -
J: TRBJ2-1
size: -
DNA: TGTGCCACCAGTGATTTGTCTCGGGCGGGAAGTGCGGTCACGGAGCAGTTCTTC
CDR3: CATSDLSRAGSAVTEQFF

V: TRBV3-1/TRBV3-2
D: TRBD2
J: TRBJ2-5
size: once
DNA: TGTGCCAGCAGCCAATTAGGGAGGGGGACCCAGTACTTC
CDR3: CASSQLGRGTQYF

V: TRBV10-3
D: -
J: TRBJ2-3
size: -
DNA: TGTGCCATCAGTGCAGGCGTCCCCCGTTCGTCCTATTTT
CDR3: CAISAGVPRSSYF

V: TRBV19
D: -
J: TRBJ1-5
size: -
DNA: TGTGCCAGTAAAGGCGGGGGGGGCAGCCAGCCCCAGCATTTT
CDR3: CASKGGGGSQPQHF

V: TRBV27
D: -
J: TRBJ2-5
size: -
DNA: TGTGCCAGCAGCCTCCCAGGTTTCCAAGAGACCCAGTACTTC
CDR3: CASSLPGFQETQYF

V: TRBV29-1
D: -
J: TRBJ1-4
size: -
DNA: TGCAGCGTCGGCATAGGGGGATCGGACAAACTGTTTTTT
CDR3: CSVGIGGSDKLFF

V: TRBV6-5
D: TRBD1
J: TRBJ2-3
size: -
DNA: TGTGCCAGCAGTCGGGGACAGGGAACAGATACGCAGTATTTT
CDR3: CASSRGQGTDTQYF

V: TRBV10-2
D: -
J: TRBJ1-1
size: -
DNA: TGCGCCAGCGGGGCCGTCCATCGGGACACTGAAGCTTTCTTT
CDR3: CASGAVHRDTEAFF

V: TRBV19
D: TRBD1
J: TRBJ1-1
size: -
DNA: TGTGCCAGCCGGGACAGGGGAAATGAAGCTTTCTTT
CDR3: CASRDRGNEAFF

V: TRBV12-5
D: -
J: TRBJ2-7
size: -
DNA: TGTGCTAGTGGGAAGACAGGTAACTCCTACGAGCAGTACTTC
CDR3: CASGKTGNSYEQYF

V: TRBV7-9
D: TRBD2
J: TRBJ2-2
size: -
DNA: TGTGCCAGCGGAGCTAGCGGGACCGGGGAGCTGTTTTTT
CDR3: CASGASGTGELFF

V: TRBV10-3
D: -
J: TRBJ2-3
size: once
DNA: TGTGCCATCAGTGAAGCGAGGGCCGGGATGCAGTATTTT
CDR3: CAISEARAGMQYF

V: TRBV20-1
D: -
J: TRBJ2-7
size: -
DNA: TGCAGTGCTAGCGGGACACGTGAGCAGTACTTC
CDR3: CSASGTREQYF

V: TRBV5-4
D: TRBD2
J: TRBJ2-3
size: few
DNA: TGTGCCAGCAGCTTTAGCGGGAGGATGCGCACAGATACGCAGTATTTT
CDR3: CASSFSGRMRTDTQYF